Listed here are 19 T cell receptor beta chains from one sample, sequenced in a study of T cell repertoires in cytomegalovirus infection. TCRdb analysed the reads with MiXCR anew, one entry per CDR3 protein. The sample has more than 140,000 distinct CDR3 sequences; 5% to 6.5% are singletons. Material: PBMCs. Receptors were obtained from a human donor in good health (CMV status not recorded). Some clones in this sample may be carry-over from other donors' samples.

The chain recombines TRBV30 with TRBJ2-4; D is unresolved. Trimming took 0 bases from V and 0 from J, leaving 6 bases between them. The CDR3 loop spans 14 amino acids. From germline, CDR1 is GTSNPN and CDR2 SVGIG (reference sequence). The DNA for the CDR3 is TGTGCCTGGAGTGTCGGCATAGCCAAAAACATTCAGTACTTC. Protein: CAWSVGIAKNIQYF.

There are a few counts of this clonotype. The chain couples TRBV28 to TRBJ1-2, with a tentative D call TRBD1 (5 bases). Trimming left V 1 base short and J 8 bases short, with 17 bases between. There are 15 residues in the CDR3. Looked up from germline, CDR1 is MDHEN and CDR2 is SYDVKM. The CDR3 DNA sequence: TGTGCCAGCAGTTTATACGGGGGTAGTCTAAACGGCTACACCTTC. It encodes CASSLYGGSLNGYTF.

This clonotype was seen repeatedly, ten times or more. V is TRBV9 and J is TRBJ1-1; no definite D call. The CDR3 totals 13 residues. CDR1 is SGDLS and CDR2 is YYNGEE in the germline V gene. The germline V and J ends were trimmed by 0 bases and 0 bases, with 3 bases remaining between them. The CDR3 DNA follows: TGTGCCAGCAGCGTAGATATGAACACTGAAGCTTTCTTT. Its protein is CASSVDMNTEAFF. Combining the CDR3 with reference TRBV9 and TRBJ1-1 gives the whole variable domain DSGVTQTPKHLITATGQRVTLRCSPRSGDLSVYWYQQSLDQGLQFLIQYYNGEERAKGNILERFSAQQFPDLHSELNLSSLELGDSALYFCASSVDMNTEAFFGQGTRLTVV.

V and J are TRBV10-3 and TRBJ1-5, with D unclear. V lost 3 bases to trimming and J lost 5 bases, with 11 bases between them. In germline, CDR1 is ENHRY, CDR2 SYGVKD. The CDR3 runs to 14 residues. The CDR3 DNA reads TGTGCCATCAGTGACCCGACAAGTTATCAGCCCCAGCATTTT. Translation gives CAISDPTSYQPQHF.

The table lists this clonotype with many counts. The genes are TRBV20-1 and TRBJ2-5; 9 bases align to TRBD2. The CDR3 length is 13 residues. In germline, CDR1 is DFQATT, CDR2 SNEGSKA (reference sequence). J was trimmed by 5 bases and V by 5 bases; bases with no gene match: 6. CDR3 bases: TGCAGTGCTTTACTAGCGGGCGTGGAGACCCAGTACTTC. Protein sequence: CSALLAGVETQYF.

This clonotype was recorded many times. The CDR3 nucleotides read TGTGCCAGCAGTTTCCAGGATAGATATACGCAGTATTTT. Amino acids: CASSFQDRYTQYF. The rearrangement links TRBV28 to TRBJ2-3, with D uncertain. Germline V CDR1 and CDR2: MDHEN, SYDVKM. The CDR3 sequence is 13 residues long. Trimming took off 3 bases at V and 7 bases at J, with 11 bases between the two ends.

The V call is TRBV19, the J call TRBJ1-1; 7 bases map to TRBD1. The CDR3 length is 15 residues. Germline CDR1 and CDR2: LNHDA and SQIVND (reference sequence). The V and J ends lost 9 bases and 0 bases, in that order; junction bases with no gene match: 10. This CDR3 is CASARGFGMNTEAFF. The CDR3, as DNA: TGTGCCAGCGCCAGGGGGTTCGGCATGAACACTGAAGCTTTCTTT.

This clonotype was picked up many times. V usage is TRBV19 and J usage is TRBJ1-1; D remains ambiguous. Germline V gene sequence: CDR1 LNHDA, CDR2 SQIVND (reference sequence). The ends were cut back, 6 bases at V and 0 bases at J, with 8 bases in the middle. The CDR3 has 13 residues. The chain's CDR3 is CASRRNMNTEAFF. DNA for the CDR3: TGTGCCAGTAGAAGAAACATGAACACTGAAGCTTTCTTT.

This clonotype was detected many times. J is TRBJ1-2 and V is TRBV7-2, with TRBD1 matching 9 bases. J lost 7 bases, V lost 1 base, and 7 bases had no gene match. This CDR3 has 15 amino acids. Germline assignment: CDR1 SGHTA and CDR2 FQGNSA. CDR3 sequence: CASSLVSQGAGGYTF. CDR3 sequence (DNA): TGTGCCAGCAGCTTAGTGTCACAGGGGGCGGGTGGCTACACCTTC.

This clonotype was detected ten times or more. The V gene is TRBV7-3, the J gene TRBJ2-7; 7 positions match TRBD1. J lost 2 bases, V lost 5 bases, and 9 bases had no gene match. Germline V gene lookup returns CDR1 SGHTA and CDR2 FQGTGA. This CDR3 is 15 amino acids long. DNA for the CDR3: TGTGCCAGCAGCCTAGCAGGGGACAGTACCTACGAGCAGTACTTC. It yields the protein CASSLAGDSTYEQYF.

This clonotype came up many times. This chain joins TRBV7-2 and TRBJ2-5; D possibly corresponds to TRBD2 (5 bases). This CDR3 is built from 14 residues. Trimming pared 1 base from V and 5 bases from J, leaving 11 bases between. The V gene's germline CDR1 is SGHTA and CDR2 FQGNSA. This CDR3 is CASSLVGRRETQYF. In DNA, the CDR3 is TGTGCCAGCAGCTTAGTGGGTAGGAGGGAGACCCAGTACTTC.

The rearrangement uses TRBV15 and TRBJ1-1, with 8 bases fitting TRBD1. V shed 6 bases, J shed 6 bases, and the junction held 12 bases outside the gene matches. The CDR3 runs 15 residues. The germline V gene has CDR1 LNHNV and CDR2 YYDKDF (reference sequence). The CDR3 sequence: CATSQGARGTPEAFF. The CDR3 DNA follows: TGTGCCACCAGTCAGGGGGCGCGGGGAACTCCTGAAGCTTTCTTT.

Concerning this clonotype: This may arise from a read error, as a much more abundant clone is one base away. This likely comes from a read error, as the CDR3 has no conserved phenylalanine or tryptophan at its end. The chain has TRBV20-1 and TRBJ2-5; 8 nucleotides match TRBD2. The CDR3 runs 13 residues. In germline, CDR1 is DFQATT, CDR2 SNEGSKA (reference sequence). The CDR3 reads CSPSPGGPETQYL. The CDR3 DNA reads TGCAGCCCAAGCCCGGGGGGGCCAGAGACCCAGTACTTA.

J is TRBJ2-5 and V is TRBV4-1; 9 bases align to TRBD2. V was pared by 0 bases and J by 10 bases, with 0 bases of the junction left unmatched. Germline CDR1 and CDR2: MGHRA and YSYEKL. The CDR3 length is 12 residues. DNA of the CDR3: TGCGCCAGCAGCCAAGAAGCGGGGGGCCAGTACTTC. Its protein is CASSQEAGGQYF.

This clonotype was picked up many times. V gene TRBV7-8 combines with J gene TRBJ1-5; 7 bases are shared with TRBD1. The CDR3 runs 15 residues. Germline values: CDR1 SGHVS, CDR2 FQNEAQ. The junction had 6 bases not matched to a gene; V was cut back by 7 bases and J by 0 bases. CDR3 sequence: CASTGDSHSNQPQHF. The CDR3 bases are TGTGCCAGCACCGGGGACAGTCATAGCAATCAGCCCCAGCATTTT.

This clonotype appeared many times. This chain uses TRBV28 with TRBJ2-3; D possibly matches TRBD1 or TRBD2 (5 bases each). This CDR3 is built from 13 residues. V lost 4 bases and J 2 bases, leaving 7 bases between the germline ends. Germline V gene data show CDR1 as MDHEN and CDR2 as SYDVKM. The CDR3 bases are TGTGCCAGCAGTTCCGGGGCCACAGATACGCAGTATTTT. Its translation is CASSSGATDTQYF.

This clonotype was seen at least ten times. The gene calls are TRBV7-3 and TRBJ2-3; D ambiguous. Germline CDR1 SGHTA, CDR2 FQGTGA. This CDR3 comprises 13 residues. Trimming left V 2 bases short and J 6 bases short, with 9 bases between. The chain's CDR3 is CASSLSLEDTQYF. Here the CDR3 DNA reads TGTGCCAGCAGCTTATCCCTAGAGGATACGCAGTATTTT.

Only a few counts were recorded for this clonotype. The rearrangement links TRBV2 to TRBJ2-3; D possibly corresponds to TRBD2 (6 bases). CDR1 and CDR2 (germline): SNHLY, FYNNEI. The V end lost 6 bases, the J end lost 2 bases, and 15 bases lay between the germline ends. The CDR3 is made up of 15 amino acids. The CDR3 is CASRRRLEDTDTQYF. For the CDR3, the DNA is TGTGCCAGCAGGAGAAGACTAGAAGACACAGATACGCAGTATTTT.

In its sample, this clonotype was seen many times. This chain uses TRBV5-6 with TRBJ1-1; maybe TRBD1 (5 bases). Germline CDR1 reads SGHDT; CDR2 reads YYEEEE. The CDR3 consists of 18 residues. Deletions cut 0 bases from V and 3 bases from J, with 21 bases between. The CDR3 DNA reads as TGTGCCAGCAGCTTGGCTGTGTGGGGCGGCCGCAAGGACACTGAAGCTTTCTTT. Residues: CASSLAVWGGRKDTEAFF.